This T cell receptor (beta chain) was identified in a study of long-term antiretroviral therapy in people with HIV. Running of the v3.0 immunoSEQ assay took place at survey level. The table came from immunoSEQ multiplex PCR; TCRdb's copy has only in-frame clones and leaves some out. The table shows approximately 35,000 clones, with roughly 77% occurring only once. Specimens held roughly 0.9-10 million cryopreserved PBMC prior to DNA extraction. V was shortened by 4 bases and J by 4 bases, with 16 bases between the two germline ends. Germline values: CDR1 MNHNS, CDR2 SASEGT. The CDR3 covers 15 residues.

The TCR was taken from a man between 18 and 29 years old with HIV. This chain connects TRBV6-1 to TRBJ1-1, with TRBD1 as a possible D gene (5 bases). Sequenced material: unsorted PBMCs, taken 1.9 years after starting antiretroviral therapy. CDR3 coding DNA: TGTGCCAGCAGTGCAGCAATCGGGGGACCCACTGAAGCTTTCTTT. Translation gives CASSAAIGGPTEAFF.